Sequencing of this T cell receptor beta chain was carried out in a study of blood T cells in healthy people across ages. As for the study in general: Template-switching capture recovered about one barcoded beta molecule per two T cells.

The CDR3 loop spans 16 amino acids. Germline lookup yields CDR1 SEHNR and CDR2 FQNEAQ (reference sequence). A remark on this clonotype: The antigen remains unidentified.

Study-wide findings and caveats: Naive T cell percentage and TCR beta diversity correlated strongly.

With a J-beta primer mix and a sample-barcoded 5' primer, a second PCR ran about 7 to 12 cycles. Each CDR3 protein gets one entry after TCRdb re-called the 5' RACE reads with MiXCR. The sample holds fewer than 800,000 distinct CDR3 sequences, 25% seen once. This sample also belongs to another study, concerning T cells of mothers and their children. That source reports: Overlap in related mother-child pairs always slightly exceeded unrelated pairs, never significantly.

The specimen was blood. V and J are TRBV7-9 and TRBJ2-5; 13 bases align to TRBD2. The J call is in doubt because the DNA end fits TRBJ2-7 better. The origin of this receptor is a boy between 10 and 17 years old in good health. The CDR3 nucleotides are TGTGCCAGCAGCTCGAGACGAACTAGCGGGGGGGACGAGCAGTACTTC. It is translated as CASSSRRTSGGDEQYF.